This entry lists 21 T cell receptor beta chains sequenced from one sample in a study of blood T cell repertoires in COVID-19. Assay: immunoSEQ multiplex PCR; the TCRdb copy retains only in-frame clones and omits some. The sample contains around 340,000 clones, roughly 90% of which appear only once. The sequenced material came from PBMCs or T cells enriched from blood (not recorded which). These TCRs come from a woman aged 30 to 39 who had been exposed to COVID-19.

The chain has TRBV6-5 and TRBJ1-5, with a possible D match to TRBD1 (6 bases). V was cut by 4 bases and J by 9 bases, with 13 bases left in between. The length of the CDR3 is 13 residues. CDR1 and CDR2 (germline): MNHEY, SVGAGI. CDR3 sequence reads: CASSSKRGRPQHF. The CDR3 DNA is TGTGCCAGCAGTTCCAAGAGGGGGAGGCCCCAGCATTTT.

This clone was counted once. The rearrangement uses TRBV7-3 and TRBJ2-2; 7 bases map to TRBD1. CDR3 length equals 16 residues. Germline V gene lookup returns CDR1 SGHTA and CDR2 FQGTGA. Trimming cost V 5 bases and J 3 bases; bases outside gene matches: 9. CDR3 in DNA: TGTGCCAGCAGCACCCGACAGGGTAGCGACACCGGGGAGCTGTTTTTT. Protein sequence: CASSTRQGSDTGELFF.

V is TRBV19 and J is TRBJ1-4; D is ambiguous. CDR3 length: 12 amino acids. CDR1 is LNHDA and CDR2 is SQIVND in the germline V gene (reference sequence). The V gene lost 6 bases and the J gene lost 4 bases, with 6 bases spanning the gap. Here the CDR3 DNA reads TGTGCCAGTAGACAGTTTAATGAAAAACTGTTTTTT. Its translation is CASRQFNEKLFF. Using reference TRBV19 and TRBJ1-4 for the parts outside the CDR3, the full variable domain is DGGITQSPKYLFRKEGQNVTLSCEQNLNHDAMYWYRQDPGQGLRLIYYSQIVNDFQKGDIAEGYSVSREKKESFPLTVTSAQKNPTAFYLCASRQFNEKLFFGSGTQLSVL.

This sequence joins TRBV28 and TRBJ2-3, with TRBD1 identical over 7 bases. The germline CDR1 and CDR2 sequences are MDHEN and SYDVKM. Germline trimming cut 7 bases from V and 3 bases from J; bases unmatched to any gene: 10. This CDR3 is built from 15 residues. The CDR3 DNA sequence: TGTGCCAGCAAACAGACAGGGTCTTTGACAGATACGCAGTATTTT. It encodes CASKQTGSLTDTQYF.

The CDR3 DNA reads TGCAGTGCTAGTGGGGGCGGTCCTGAAAAACTGTTTTTT. Translated, it gives CSASGGGPEKLFF. The genes are TRBV20-1 and TRBJ1-4; possible D gene TRBD1, 6 bases. The germline gives CDR1 DFQATT, CDR2 SNEGSKA (reference sequence). V was pared by 3 bases and J by 7 bases, with 12 bases between. This CDR3 comprises 13 residues.

The V and J genes are TRBV6-5 and TRBJ2-1, with unresolved D. This CDR3 is 14 amino acids long. Trimming shortened V by 8 bases and J by 5 bases, and 16 bases separated the two germline ends. Germline V gene lookup returns CDR1 MNHEY and CDR2 SVGAGI. CDR3 sequence: CASGDSLLDNEQFF. CDR3 bases: TGTGCCAGCGGAGATAGCCTCCTCGACAATGAGCAGTTCTTC.

The V and J genes are TRBV30 and TRBJ1-4; 11 bases line up with TRBD1. Germline assignment: CDR1 GTSNPN and CDR2 SVGIG (reference sequence). V dropped 8 bases and J dropped 1; count of bases not matched to a gene: 9. The CDR3 loop spans 16 amino acids. The DNA for the CDR3 is TGTGCCGCACCCCCCGGGACAGGGGGAACTAATGAAAAACTGTTTTTT. Its protein product is CAAPPGTGGTNEKLFF.

The chain is built from TRBV12-3 or TRBV12-4 and TRBJ1-2; D possibly corresponds to TRBD1 (5 bases). This CDR3 spans 11 amino acids. V lost 6 bases to trimming and J lost 5 bases, with 7 bases between them. CDR3 sequence (DNA): TGTGCCAGCAGCGCAGGGTATGGCTACACCTTC. This translates into CASSAGYGYTF.

J is TRBJ2-5 and V is TRBV15, with a weak D call TRBD2 (5 bases). Germline lookup yields CDR1 LNHNV and CDR2 YYDKDF (reference sequence). Trimming took off 3 bases at V and 4 bases at J, with 12 bases between the two ends. The CDR3 is made up of 14 amino acids. The CDR3 DNA is TGTGCCACCAGCAGGTTACTAGTGGGAGAGACCCAGTACTTC. Protein product: CATSRLLVGETQYF.

This sequence joins TRBV3-1 (or the pseudogene TRBV3-2) and TRBJ2-3; a possible D gene is TRBD2 (5 bases). V lost 3 bases and J 1 base, leaving 11 bases between the germline ends. This CDR3 has 15 amino acids. Germline CDR1 reads LGHDT; CDR2 reads YNNKEL (reference sequence). CDR3 DNA sequence: TGTGCCAGCAGCCAGAGGGCTGCGGGCACAGATACGCAGTATTTT. Amino acids: CASSQRAAGTDTQYF.

The rearrangement links TRBV28 to TRBJ1-5, with D possibly matching TRBD1 (5 bases). This CDR3 contains 15 residues. Germline V gives CDR1 MDHEN, CDR2 SYDVKM. V lost 8 bases, J lost 2 bases, and 16 bases lay in between. The chain's CDR3 is CASSSAGEGNQPQHF. As DNA, the CDR3 is TGTGCCAGCTCTTCGGCGGGGGAGGGCAATCAGCCCCAGCATTTT.

The V and J genes are TRBV6-6 and TRBJ1-5; D is perhaps TRBD1 (6 bases). V was cut by 6 bases and J by 7 bases, with 16 bases left in between. Per germline, CDR1 MNHNY and CDR2 SVGAGI (reference sequence). The CDR3 consists of 14 residues. The CDR3 DNA follows: TGTGCCAGCAGCCTCAGGGGTGAGGGGCAGCCCCAGCATTTT. Translation: CASSLRGEGQPQHF.

V is TRBV10-3 and J is TRBJ1-2; the match to TRBD1 covers 10 bases. The CDR3 contains 19 residues. Trimming took 0 bases from V and 6 from J; bases not matched to a gene: 16. The germline gives CDR1 ENHRY, CDR2 SYGVKD. CDR3 DNA: TGTGCCATCAGTGAGTCGGGTTTGGGACAGGGGTCGGTGAGGAATGGCTACACCTTC. Its protein is CAISESGLGQGSVRNGYTF.

The chain employs TRBV7-9 and TRBJ2-1, with D perhaps TRBD2 (5 bases). Trimming shortened V by 0 bases and J by 4 bases, and 13 bases separated the two germline ends. Germline loops: CDR1 SEHNR, CDR2 FQNEAQ (reference sequence). The CDR3 sequence is 16 residues long. This CDR3 is CASSLAHGLAYNEQFF. CDR3 in DNA: TGTGCCAGCAGCTTAGCTCACGGGCTAGCTTACAATGAGCAGTTCTTC.

The chain carries TRBV6-5 and TRBJ1-2, with D unresolved. The germline CDR1 and CDR2 sequences are MNHEY and SVGAGI. With 4 bases removed from V and 8 bases from J, the gap between germline ends came to 11 bases. The CDR3 is made up of 12 amino acids. CDR3 coding DNA: TGTGCCAGCAGTTTTGAGGGCCGCGGCTACACCTTC. This translates into CASSFEGRGYTF.

The chain uses TRBV28 and TRBJ1-2, with TRBD1 identical over 7 bases. The CDR3 has 12 residues. V shed 3 bases and J 8 bases; nucleotides not matched to a gene: 3. Germline assignment: CDR1 MDHEN and CDR2 SYDVKM. The CDR3 loop is CASSLTGKGYTF. CDR3 DNA: TGTGCCAGCAGTTTGACAGGGAAAGGCTACACCTTC.

V usage is TRBV7-3 and J usage is TRBJ2-1; TRBD2 agrees at 8 bases. The CDR3 extends over 16 amino acids. V lost 3 bases to trimming and J lost 8 bases; unmatched junction nucleotides: 12. Germline V gene sequence: CDR1 SGHTA, CDR2 FQGTGA. The CDR3 sequence: CASSLAHGRASDEQFF. Written as DNA, the CDR3 is TGTGCCAGCAGCTTGGCTCACGGGAGGGCCAGCGATGAGCAGTTCTTC.

The sample holds one count of this clone. This chain uses TRBV3-1 (or the pseudogene TRBV3-2) with TRBJ2-1; perhaps TRBD2 as D (7 bases). Germline CDR1 is LGHDT and CDR2 is YNNKEL (reference sequence). The length of the CDR3 is 15 residues. Trimming left V 4 bases short and J 7 bases short, with 17 bases between. Here the CDR3 reads CASSPGGGGGNEQFF. CDR3 sequence (DNA): TGTGCCAGCAGCCCCGGCGGAGGGGGGGGGAATGAGCAGTTCTTC.

This sequence joins TRBV21-1 and TRBJ2-1; the D call of TRBD1 is as the table states it, not checked on the DNA. TRBV21-1 is described as a pseudogene. The CDR3 sequence is 13 residues long. The DNA for the CDR3 is TGTGCCAGCAGCGCGTCCGGGACAGGGGAGCAGTTCTTC. This sequence encodes CASSASGTGEQFF.

As for this clone: One junction end disagrees with the germline gene, perhaps due to a read error. V is TRBV27 and J is TRBJ2-1; 7 bases are a match to TRBD2. CDR1 and CDR2 (germline): MNHEY, SMNVEV (reference sequence). The CDR3 is made up of 12 amino acids. CDR3 loop: CASSFWGRALVF. The CDR3 DNA is TGTGCCAGCAGTTTTTGGGGGAGGGCCCTGGTCTTC.

This clone has a handful of counts. This sequence joins TRBV4-2 and TRBJ2-2; TRBD2 matches 8 bases. Germline V gene sequence: CDR1 LGHNA, CDR2 YNFKEQ. CDR3 length equals 15 residues. V lost 3 bases, J lost 5 bases, and 5 bases stayed unmatched. The DNA for the CDR3 is TGTGCCAGCAGCCAGGGACTAGAGCTGACCGGGGAGCTGTTTTTT. Encoded protein: CASSQGLELTGELFF.